The 14 T cell receptor beta chains presented below share a single source sample, sequenced in a study of cytomegalovirus exposure and HLA in healthy donors. This table comes from immunoSEQ multiplex PCR, and its TCRdb copy is limited to in-frame clones, with some not included. The data contain 55,000 to 65,000 clones, about 95% of them seen just once; the ten biggest clones take up approximately 5%. The sample consisted of PBMCs. The receptors stem from a woman aged 18-35 years in good health and CMV-seropositive.

The chain combines TRBV19 with TRBJ1-1; TRBD1 aligns across 9 bases. Trimming cost V 6 bases and J 5 bases; bases outside gene matches: 7. The CDR3 length is 14 residues. Germline V lookup: CDR1 LNHDA, CDR2 SQIVND (reference sequence). The CDR3 region is CASRTRDRVTEAFF. The CDR3 bases are TGTGCCAGTAGAACCCGGGACAGGGTTACTGAAGCTTTCTTT.

This clone was counted once. The J gene is TRBJ1-2, the V gene TRBV5-5; D gene ambiguous. Germline loops: CDR1 SGHKS, CDR2 YYEKEE (reference sequence). The CDR3 has 14 amino acids. V was shortened by 2 bases and J by 2 bases, with 10 bases between the two germline ends. The CDR3 loop is CASSFLEGNYGYTF. The CDR3 DNA reads as TGTGCCAGCAGCTTCTTAGAGGGAAACTATGGCTACACCTTC.

This clone has just one count. The chain is built from TRBV5-1 and TRBJ1-2; possibly TRBD1 for D (5 bases). The germline CDR1 and CDR2 sequences are SGHRS and YFSETQ. V lost 2 bases and J lost 0, with 8 bases in between. This CDR3 is 14 amino acids long. CDR3: CASSLGVANYGYTF. CDR3 sequence (DNA): TGCGCCAGCAGCTTAGGGGTGGCTAACTATGGCTACACCTTC.

With regard to this clone: One end of the junction does not line up with germline, which may come from a read error. The rearrangement joins TRBV7-7 to TRBJ2-2; D might be TRBD1 (6 bases). Germline assignment: CDR1 SSHAT and CDR2 FNYEAQ (reference sequence). The CDR3 is 13 amino acids. In DNA form, the CDR3 reads TGTGCTAGCAGCCCAGACAGGACCGGGGAGCTGTTTTTT. Its protein product is CASSPDRTGELFF.

CDR3 in DNA: TGTGCCAGCAGCTCCCCCGGGACAGGGGTTAATGAGCAGTTCTTC. Translating gives CASSSPGTGVNEQFF. This chain links TRBV7-2 with TRBJ2-1, with 10 nucleotides matching TRBD1. V dropped 4 bases and J dropped 7; count of bases not matched to a gene: 7. Germline V gene lookup returns CDR1 SGHTA and CDR2 FQGNSA. The length of the CDR3 is 15 residues.

The rearrangement links TRBV28 to TRBJ1-6, with 9 bases aligning to TRBD1. Unmatched junction bases numbered 9, after V lost 7 bases and J lost 5 bases. Germline V gives CDR1 MDHEN, CDR2 SYDVKM. The CDR3 runs to 16 residues. In DNA form, the CDR3 reads TGTGCCAGCACCCGATCCGGGACAGGGAATAATTCACCCCTCCACTTT. Translated: CASTRSGTGNNSPLHF.

This chain uses TRBV28 with TRBJ1-2, with D possibly being TRBD1 (6 bases). The CDR3 sequence is 12 residues long. Germline CDR1 MDHEN, CDR2 SYDVKM. V was trimmed by 10 bases and J by 10 bases, leaving 19 bases between them. The CDR3 here is CAITGTQGVYTF. CDR3 nucleotides: TGTGCCATCACCGGGACACAAGGGGTCTACACCTTC.

The chain is built from TRBV5-8 and TRBJ2-7, with D perhaps TRBD1 (6 bases). CDR1 is SGHTS, CDR2 YDEGEE, per germline. V gave up 0 bases and J gave up 3 bases, with 19 bases separating them. The CDR3 length is 17 residues. The CDR3, as DNA: TGTGCCAGCAGCTTGGACAGGGAGATCGGGCCTAACTACGAGCAGTACTTC. Translation: CASSLDREIGPNYEQYF.

J is TRBJ2-2 and V is TRBV2; 16 nucleotides line up with TRBD2. Germline V CDR1 and CDR2: SNHLY, FYNNEI. The CDR3 extends over 15 amino acids. V was pared by 8 bases and J by 5 bases, with 2 bases of the junction left unmatched. CDR3 nucleotides: TGTGCCAGCTTGGGACTAGCGGGAGGGACCGGGGAGCTGTTTTTT. Protein sequence: CASLGLAGGTGELFF.

This chain connects TRBV10-3 to TRBJ2-1, with D perhaps matching TRBD2 (5 bases). This CDR3 region has 14 residues. The V gene's germline CDR1 is ENHRY and CDR2 SYGVKD. V lost 5 bases and J 7 bases, leaving 15 bases between the germline ends. In nucleotides, the CDR3 is TGTGCCATCAGTAGGCCCCCCTCGGGAAATGAGCAGTTCTTC. Protein: CAISRPPSGNEQFF.

This clone appeared a single time. J is TRBJ1-2 and V is TRBV21-1; the tabulated D call, TRBD1, remains unverified against the DNA. TRBV21-1 is an annotated pseudogene. The CDR3 runs 10 residues. CDR3 amino acids: CVTDVVGYTF. CDR3 nucleotides: TGTGTGACAGACGTTGTTGGCTACACCTTC.

V gene TRBV6-4 combines with J gene TRBJ2-1; TRBD2 agrees at 7 bases. With V trimmed by 4 bases and J by 10 bases, 16 bases remained unmatched. CDR3 size: 16 residues. Germline V CDR1 and CDR2: MRHNA, SNTAGT. As DNA, the CDR3 is TGTGCCAGCAGTGTGGCCTCGAGCGGGGCCGGTCAAGAGCAGTTCTTC. Protein product: CASSVASSGAGQEQFF.

The V call is TRBV7-9, the J call TRBJ2-1, with 10 bases matching TRBD1. Germline lookup yields CDR1 SEHNR and CDR2 FQNEAQ (reference sequence). The CDR3 is 16 amino acids. V lost 3 bases to trimming and J lost 4 bases; unmatched junction nucleotides: 6. In DNA, the CDR3 is TGTGCCAGCAGCTTCCCCAGACAGGGGGCATACAATGAGCAGTTCTTC. Its protein product is CASSFPRQGAYNEQFF.

This chain links TRBV5-6 with TRBJ2-1; 12 positions agree with TRBD2. This CDR3 region has 16 residues. Trimming at V came to 3 bases and at J to 5 bases, leaving 6 bases not matched to a gene. The germline V gene has CDR1 SGHDT and CDR2 YYEEEE. The CDR3 here is CASSWMTSGRHNEQFF. CDR3 coding DNA: TGTGCCAGCAGCTGGATGACTAGCGGGAGACACAATGAGCAGTTCTTC.